This T cell receptor (beta chain) is drawn from a study of blood T cell repertoires in COVID-19. Study at large: Donors in the United States, Italy and Spain gave samples during acute or convalescent COVID-19. T cells, B-cell-depleted T cells, or PBMCs provided the cDNA or gDNA that served as material.

Germline assignment: CDR1 MNHEY and CDR2 SMNVEV (reference sequence). Trimming removed 5 bases from V and 0 bases from J, with 8 bases in between. CDR3 length: 14 amino acids. In the source study's methods: By means of reference gene primer amplification, nucleated cell counts were estimated. Sequencing used immunoSEQ multiplex PCR; TCRdb keeps in-frame clones, though not all of them. V and J calls and clone size follow that table, whereas D and trimming were derived from the DNA. Among fewer than 200,000 clones listed, almost 85% were seen once. The chain employs TRBV27 and TRBJ1-3; D uncertain. Sequencing used peripheral blood. The clonotype comes from a woman aged 80 or older with acute or convalescent COVID-19. CDR3 nucleotides: TGTGCCAGCAGTCCCTCCTTCTCTGGAAACACCATATATTTT. Translated, it gives CASSPSFSGNTIYF.